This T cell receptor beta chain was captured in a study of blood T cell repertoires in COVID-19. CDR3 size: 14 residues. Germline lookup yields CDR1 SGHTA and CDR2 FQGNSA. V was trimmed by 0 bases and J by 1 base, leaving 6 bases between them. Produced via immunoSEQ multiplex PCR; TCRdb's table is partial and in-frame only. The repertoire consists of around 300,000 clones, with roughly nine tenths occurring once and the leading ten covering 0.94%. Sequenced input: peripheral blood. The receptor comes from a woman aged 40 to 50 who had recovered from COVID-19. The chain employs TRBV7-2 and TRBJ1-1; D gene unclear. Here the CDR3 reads CASSLAWRNTEAFF. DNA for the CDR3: TGTGCCAGCAGCTTAGCGTGGAGGAACACTGAAGCTTTCTTT.